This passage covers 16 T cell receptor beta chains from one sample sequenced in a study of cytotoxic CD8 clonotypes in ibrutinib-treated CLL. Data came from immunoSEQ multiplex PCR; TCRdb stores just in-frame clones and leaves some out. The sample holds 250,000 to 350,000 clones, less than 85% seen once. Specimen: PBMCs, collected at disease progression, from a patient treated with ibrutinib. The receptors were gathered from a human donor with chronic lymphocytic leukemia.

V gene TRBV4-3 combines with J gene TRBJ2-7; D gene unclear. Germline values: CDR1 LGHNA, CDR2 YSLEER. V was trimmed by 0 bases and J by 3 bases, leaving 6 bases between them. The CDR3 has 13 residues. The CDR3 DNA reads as TGCGCCAGCAGCCAAGATGTAGGCTACGAGCAGTACTTC. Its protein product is CASSQDVGYEQYF.

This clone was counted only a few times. The CDR3 region has the DNA TGTGCCAGCAGTTACTCCGACAGGCCCTATGGCTACACCTTC. Translated, it gives CASSYSDRPYGYTF. The rearrangement uses TRBV6-5 and TRBJ1-2, with a weak D call TRBD1 (6 bases). The V end was cut by 0 bases, the J end by 4 bases, with 9 bases between. Per germline, CDR1 MNHEY and CDR2 SVGAGI. The CDR3 has 14 residues.

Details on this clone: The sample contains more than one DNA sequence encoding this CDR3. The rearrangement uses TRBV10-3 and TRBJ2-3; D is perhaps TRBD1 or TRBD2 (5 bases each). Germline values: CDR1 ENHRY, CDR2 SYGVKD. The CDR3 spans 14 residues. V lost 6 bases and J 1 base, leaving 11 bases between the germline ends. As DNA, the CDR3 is TGTGCCATCAGGTCCGGGACGCGCACAGATACGCAGTATTTT. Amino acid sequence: CAIRSGTRTDTQYF.

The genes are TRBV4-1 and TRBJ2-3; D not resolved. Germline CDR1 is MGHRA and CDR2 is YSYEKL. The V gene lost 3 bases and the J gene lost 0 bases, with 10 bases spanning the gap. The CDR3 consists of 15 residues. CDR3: CASSHSGSSTDTQYF. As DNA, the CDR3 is TGCGCCAGCAGCCATTCAGGCTCTAGCACAGATACGCAGTATTTT.

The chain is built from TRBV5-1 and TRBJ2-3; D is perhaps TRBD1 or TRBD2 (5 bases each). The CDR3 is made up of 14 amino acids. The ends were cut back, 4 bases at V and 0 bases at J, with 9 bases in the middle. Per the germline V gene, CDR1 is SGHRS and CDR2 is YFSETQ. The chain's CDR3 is CASSGRDSTDTQYF. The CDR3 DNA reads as TGCGCCAGCAGCGGCCGGGACAGCACAGATACGCAGTATTTT.

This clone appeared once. CDR3 DNA sequence: TGTGCCAGCAGACCAGTCGGGACAGGGGTTAAGAACACCATATATTTT. Amino acid sequence: CASRPVGTGVKNTIYF. V gene TRBV2 combines with J gene TRBJ1-3; 10 bases line up with TRBD1. CDR3 length equals 16 residues. Germline V gene sequence: CDR1 SNHLY, CDR2 FYNNEI. Trimming at V came to 6 bases and at J to 7 bases, leaving 12 bases not matched to a gene.

CDR3 coding DNA: TGTGCCAGCAGCGGAGCCCCCCTCTCAACTAGCGGGGGATGGCATGAGCAGTTCTTC. Protein sequence: CASSGAPLSTSGGWHEQFF. The chain uses TRBV9 and TRBJ2-1, with 11 positions matching TRBD2. Germline loops: CDR1 SGDLS, CDR2 YYNGEE. The CDR3 covers 19 residues. Trimming cost V 3 bases and J 8 bases; bases outside gene matches: 19. The variable domain in full, with the rest retrieved from reference TRBV9 and TRBJ2-1, is DSGVTQTPKHLITATGQRVTLRCSPRSGDLSVYWYQQSLDQGLQFLIQYYNGEERAKGNILERFSAQQFPDLHSELNLSSLELGDSALYFCASSGAPLSTSGGWHEQFFGPGTRLTVL.

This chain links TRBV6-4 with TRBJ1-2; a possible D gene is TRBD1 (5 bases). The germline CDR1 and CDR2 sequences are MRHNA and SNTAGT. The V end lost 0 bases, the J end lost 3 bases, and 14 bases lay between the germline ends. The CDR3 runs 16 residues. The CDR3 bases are TGTGCCAGCAGTGACTCCCCGTTCCCAGGGTACTATGGCTACACCTTC. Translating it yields CASSDSPFPGYYGYTF.

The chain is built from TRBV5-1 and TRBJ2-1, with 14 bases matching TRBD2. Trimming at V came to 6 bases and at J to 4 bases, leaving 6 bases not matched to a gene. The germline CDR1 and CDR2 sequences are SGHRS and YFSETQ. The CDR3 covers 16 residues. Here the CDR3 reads CASTGLAGGSYNEQFF. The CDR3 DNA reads TGCGCCAGCACCGGACTAGCGGGGGGCTCGTACAATGAGCAGTTCTTC.

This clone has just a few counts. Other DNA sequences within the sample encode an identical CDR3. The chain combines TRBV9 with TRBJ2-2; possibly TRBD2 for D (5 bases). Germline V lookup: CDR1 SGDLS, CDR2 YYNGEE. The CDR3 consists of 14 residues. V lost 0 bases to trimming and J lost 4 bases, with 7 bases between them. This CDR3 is CASSVGGSTGELFF. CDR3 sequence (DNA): TGTGCCAGCAGCGTAGGCGGGTCCACCGGGGAGCTGTTTTTT. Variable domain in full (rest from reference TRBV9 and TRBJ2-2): DSGVTQTPKHLITATGQRVTLRCSPRSGDLSVYWYQQSLDQGLQFLIQYYNGEERAKGNILERFSAQQFPDLHSELNLSSLELGDSALYFCASSVGGSTGELFFGEGSRLTVL.

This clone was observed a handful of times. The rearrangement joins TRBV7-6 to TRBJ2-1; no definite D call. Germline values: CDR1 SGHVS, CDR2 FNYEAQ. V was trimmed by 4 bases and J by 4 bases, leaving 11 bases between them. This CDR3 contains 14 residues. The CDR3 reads CASSSPGRYNEQFF. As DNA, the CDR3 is TGTGCCAGCAGCTCCCCGGGCAGATACAATGAGCAGTTCTTC.

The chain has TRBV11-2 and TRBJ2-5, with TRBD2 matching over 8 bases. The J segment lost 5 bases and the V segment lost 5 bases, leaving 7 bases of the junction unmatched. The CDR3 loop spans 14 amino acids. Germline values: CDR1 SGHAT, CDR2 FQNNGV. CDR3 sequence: CASSRGLARETQYF. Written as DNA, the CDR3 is TGTGCCAGCAGCCGTGGACTAGCCCGGGAGACCCAGTACTTC.

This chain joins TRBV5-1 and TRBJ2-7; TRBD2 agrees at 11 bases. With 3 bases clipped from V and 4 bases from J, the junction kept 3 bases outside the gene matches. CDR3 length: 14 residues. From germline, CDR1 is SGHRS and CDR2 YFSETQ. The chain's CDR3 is CASSSSGGQYEQYF. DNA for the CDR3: TGCGCCAGCAGCTCTAGCGGGGGGCAGTACGAGCAGTACTTC.

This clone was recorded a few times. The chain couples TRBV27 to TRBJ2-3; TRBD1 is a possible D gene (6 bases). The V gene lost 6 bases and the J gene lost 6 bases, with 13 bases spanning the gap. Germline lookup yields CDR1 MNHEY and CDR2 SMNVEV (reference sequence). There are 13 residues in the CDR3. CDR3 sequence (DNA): TGTGCCAGCAGACATACAGGGCTGGATACGCAGTATTTT. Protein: CASRHTGLDTQYF.

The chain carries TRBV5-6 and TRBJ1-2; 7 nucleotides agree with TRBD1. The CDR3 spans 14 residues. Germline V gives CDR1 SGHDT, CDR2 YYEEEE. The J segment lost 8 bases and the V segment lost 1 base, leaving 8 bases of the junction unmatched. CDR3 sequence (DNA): TGTGCCAGCAGCTTGTTACAGGGGACACGGGGCTACACCTTC. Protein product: CASSLLQGTRGYTF. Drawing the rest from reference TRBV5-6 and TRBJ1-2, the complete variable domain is DAGVTQSPTHLIKTRGQQVTLRCSPKSGHDTVSWYQQALGQGPQFIFQYYEEEERQRGNFPDRFSGHQFPNYSSELNVNALLLGDSALYLCASSLLQGTRGYTFGSGTRLTVV.

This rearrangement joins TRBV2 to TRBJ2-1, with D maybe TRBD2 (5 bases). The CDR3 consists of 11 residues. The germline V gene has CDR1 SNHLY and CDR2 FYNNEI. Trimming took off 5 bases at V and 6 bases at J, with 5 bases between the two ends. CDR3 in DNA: TGTGCCAGCAGTCGGGGCAATGAGCAGTTCTTC. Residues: CASSRGNEQFF. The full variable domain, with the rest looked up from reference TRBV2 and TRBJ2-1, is EPEVTQTPSHQVTQMGQEVILRCVPISNHLYFYWYRQILGQKVEFLVSFYNNEISEKSEIFDDQFSVERPDGSNFTLKIRSTKLEDSAMYFCASSRGNEQFFGPGTRLTVL.